The sequence of this TCR beta chain was determined in a study of tumor-infiltrating lymphocytes in oesophageal squamous cell carcinoma. The CDR3 runs to 15 residues. Per the germline V gene, CDR1 is SGHAT and CDR2 is FQNNGV. In TCRdb, the PCR reads were re-called with MiXCR into one record per CDR3 protein. The sample lists just over 15,000 distinct CDR3 sequences, about 50% occurring once. This receptor was obtained from a male donor with esophageal squamous cell carcinoma. V gene TRBV11-2 combines with J gene TRBJ2-7; the match to TRBD1 covers 11 bases. TRBJ1-2 explains the end of the DNA better; the J call may be wrong. Sequences were obtained from esophageal tumor tissue. In nucleotides, the CDR3 is TGTGCCAGCAGCTCCAGGACAGGGGGCAATTATGGCTACACCTTC. Residues: CASSSRTGGNYGYTF.